Listed here are 29 T cell receptor beta chains from one sample, sequenced in a study of identical twins. TCRdb re-analysed the 5' RACE reads in MiXCR, keeping a single row per CDR3 protein. The sample includes 450,000 or so distinct CDR3 sequences, 14% seen only once; the top ten take 0.52%. In addition, the sample was reused for a study of yellow fever vaccine responses in identical twins.

Specimen: CD4+ T cells sorted from blood. The receptor set was obtained from a woman between 18 and 30 years old in good health.

This clonotype has a handful of counts. This chain uses TRBV10-1 with TRBJ2-3; D is possibly TRBD1 or TRBD2 (5 bases each). Deletions cut 0 bases from V and 1 base from J, with 14 bases between. Germline V gene lookup returns CDR1 WNHNN and CDR2 SYGVQD (reference sequence). The CDR3 is 17 residues long. CDR3 DNA sequence: TGCGCCAGCAGTGAGTCGACCGGGGCGGTAGGCACAGATACGCAGTATTTT. It specifies CASSESTGAVGTDTQYF.

V usage is TRBV29-1 and J usage is TRBJ2-7, with D hard to call. This CDR3 is built from 13 residues. V was trimmed by 0 bases and J by 0 bases, leaving 6 bases between them. The germline gives CDR1 SQVTM, CDR2 ANQGSEA. In nucleotides, the CDR3 is TGCAGCGTTGAAGATACCCTCTCCTACGAGCAGTACTTC. Residues: CSVEDTLSYEQYF.

The rearrangement uses TRBV18 and TRBJ1-1, with D tentatively TRBD1 (5 bases). The CDR3 spans 13 residues. From germline, CDR1 is KGHSH and CDR2 LQKENI. V was trimmed by 0 bases and J by 6 bases, leaving 8 bases between them. The CDR3 reads CASSPPGESEAFF. CDR3 nucleotide sequence: TGTGCCAGCTCACCACCAGGGGAGTCTGAAGCTTTCTTT.

In its sample, this clonotype was seen many times. This chain links TRBV28 with TRBJ2-5; 7 bases are a match to TRBD1. The ends lost 4 bases at V and 5 bases at J; junction bases unmatched: 10. CDR3 size: 15 residues. Germline loops: CDR1 MDHEN, CDR2 SYDVKM. The CDR3 sequence is CASSSTGLMGETQYF. In nucleotides, the CDR3 is TGTGCCAGCAGTTCGACAGGGTTGATGGGGGAGACCCAGTACTTC.

The genes are TRBV7-9 and TRBJ2-1, with a tentative D call TRBD1 (5 bases). The CDR3 loop spans 14 amino acids. V shed 5 bases and J shed 6 bases, with 14 bases lying between them. Germline V gives CDR1 SEHNR, CDR2 FQNEAQ (reference sequence). In DNA form, the CDR3 reads TGTGCCAGCAGCCGCCAGGGAAGTGGCAATGAGCAGTTCTTC. As protein: CASSRQGSGNEQFF.

CDR3 DNA: TGTGCCAGCAGTAATCCGGGACAGGGTTCCAATGAGCAGTTCTTC. Protein: CASSNPGQGSNEQFF. The chain recombines TRBV6-2 or TRBV6-3 with TRBJ2-1, with 9 positions matching TRBD1. The V segment lost 5 bases and the J segment 6 bases; nucleotides outside the gene matches: 8. CDR3 size: 15 residues. Germline values: CDR1 MNHEY, CDR2 SVGEGT.

This chain uses TRBV2 with TRBJ2-7, with D possibly matching TRBD2 (5 bases). This CDR3 has 14 residues. CDR1 and CDR2 from the germline V gene are SNHLY and FYNNEI. V was cut by 6 bases and J by 3 bases, with 15 bases left in between. The DNA of the CDR3 is TGTGCCAGCAGGGAGGAAAAACTAAACTACGAGCAGTACTTC. It codes for CASREEKLNYEQYF.

This clonotype was counted only a few times. The chain has TRBV10-3 and TRBJ2-7, with D tentatively TRBD1 (6 bases). The CDR3 is made up of 14 amino acids. Per the germline V gene, CDR1 is ENHRY and CDR2 is SYGVKD. The V gene lost 10 bases and the J gene lost 7 bases, with 23 bases spanning the gap. CDR3 nucleotide sequence: TGTGCCACCCGGACAGAGGGGGACAAGGGAGAGCAGTACTTC. This codes for CATRTEGDKGEQYF.

This clonotype was observed a few times. The CDR3 spells CASSLVSRASYNEQFF. CDR3 in DNA: TGTGCCAGCAGCTTAGTTTCCAGGGCCTCCTACAATGAGCAGTTCTTC. The chain employs TRBV7-2 and TRBJ2-1; a weak D match, TRBD1 (5 bases). Germline CDR1 and CDR2: SGHTA and FQGNSA. The V end lost 1 base, the J end lost 0 bases, and 10 bases lay between the germline ends. The CDR3 loop spans 16 amino acids.

The rearrangement uses TRBV6-5 and TRBJ2-2; 7 nucleotides agree with TRBD1. CDR1 and CDR2 from the germline V gene are MNHEY and SVGAGI. V trimming: 4 bases; J trimming: 2 bases; junction bases outside the gene matches: 7. CDR3 length: 16 amino acids. The CDR3 region has the DNA TGTGCCAGCAGTTTTCGCGACAGGGTAAACACCGGGGAGCTGTTTTTT. As protein: CASSFRDRVNTGELFF.

The chain joins TRBV28 to TRBJ2-5; a possible D gene is TRBD2 (6 bases). Trimming stripped 4 bases from V and 5 bases from J, with 17 bases between. Germline V gives CDR1 MDHEN, CDR2 SYDVKM. This CDR3 contains 15 residues. The CDR3 coding sequence is TGTGCCAGCAGTTACCCGATTGCGGGGCTCGAGACCCAGTACTTC. This gives the protein CASSYPIAGLETQYF.

This clonotype was found a few times. CDR3 in DNA: TGCAGCGTTGGGACAGTGAGGAACACCGGGGAGCTGTTTTTT. Its translation is CSVGTVRNTGELFF. The chain has TRBV29-1 and TRBJ2-2; D is perhaps TRBD1 (6 bases). There are 14 residues in the CDR3. From germline, CDR1 is SQVTM and CDR2 ANQGSEA. The V and J ends lost 4 bases and 1 base respectively, with 10 bases between them.

This clonotype came up a few times. This chain joins TRBV12-3 or TRBV12-4 and TRBJ1-5; 7 bases match TRBD1. The V segment lost 6 bases and the J segment 6 bases; nucleotides outside the gene matches: 8. This CDR3 has 14 amino acids. The DNA for the CDR3 is TGTGCCAGCAGCCCACAGGGGATAAGTCAGCCCCAGCATTTT. Protein product: CASSPQGISQPQHF.

The rearrangement uses TRBV18 and TRBJ2-7; D uncertain. Germline V lookup: CDR1 KGHSH, CDR2 LQKENI. V was pared by 6 bases and J by 5 bases, with 14 bases between. CDR3 size: 13 residues. CDR3 nucleotide sequence: TGTGCCAGCTCCCAACGAGCCGACAACGAGCAGTACTTC. This sequence encodes CASSQRADNEQYF.

The J gene is TRBJ2-1, the V gene TRBV5-1, with 11 bases lining up with TRBD2. V gave up 3 bases and J gave up 4 bases; unmatched junction bases: 3. Per germline, CDR1 SGHRS and CDR2 YFSETQ. This CDR3 contains 15 residues. This CDR3 is CASSSTSGVYNEQFF. The CDR3 DNA follows: TGCGCCAGCAGCTCGACTAGCGGGGTGTACAATGAGCAGTTCTTC.

The table lists this clonotype with a few counts. The V call is TRBV29-1, the J call TRBJ1-2; 8 nucleotides align to TRBD1. The CDR3 has 14 amino acids. The V gene end was trimmed by 8 bases and the J gene end by 1 base; junction bases not matched to a gene: 9. Germline CDR1 is SQVTM and CDR2 is ANQGSEA. CDR3 region: CSSYGQGLNYGYTF. CDR3 DNA: TGCAGCTCCTACGGACAGGGCCTTAACTATGGCTACACCTTC. Full variable domain (outside the CDR3, taken from reference TRBV29-1 and TRBJ1-2): SAVISQKPSRDICQRGTSLTIQCQVDSQVTMMFWYRQQPGQSLTLIATANQGSEATYESGFVIDKFPISRPNLTFSTLTVSNMSPEDSSIYLCSSYGQGLNYGYTFGSGTRLTVV.

This clonotype occurred a few times. This sequence joins TRBV7-2 and TRBJ1-1; D perhaps matches TRBD1 (5 bases). The CDR3 has 14 residues. V lost 5 bases and J lost 4, with 14 bases in between. Germline CDR1 and CDR2: SGHTA and FQGNSA. The CDR3 is CASSPGWGSTEAFF. The CDR3, as DNA: TGTGCCAGCAGCCCTGGGTGGGGGAGCACTGAAGCTTTCTTT.

In its sample, this clonotype was seen a few times. This chain links TRBV20-1 with TRBJ1-1, with no clear D. This CDR3 has 13 amino acids. Germline-derived CDR1 and CDR2 are DFQATT and SNEGSKA (reference sequence). V lost 2 bases and J 4 bases, leaving 11 bases between the germline ends. As DNA, the CDR3 is TGCAGTGCTAGAAAGACACAGCCCACTGAAGCTTTCTTT. It translates to CSARKTQPTEAFF.

This clonotype was picked up many times. The chain carries TRBV12-3 or TRBV12-4 and TRBJ2-7; D gene ambiguous. This CDR3 has 13 residues. The ends were cut back, 4 bases at V and 2 bases at J, with 9 bases in the middle. CDR3 sequence: CASSYSKTYEQYF. The DNA of the CDR3 is TGTGCCAGCAGTTACAGCAAAACCTACGAGCAGTACTTC.

This clonotype was recorded a few times. The chain employs TRBV27 and TRBJ2-4, with 9 bases identical to TRBD1. V lost 5 bases, J lost 0 bases, and 8 bases stayed unmatched. This CDR3 has 17 amino acids. CDR1 is MNHEY, CDR2 SMNVEV, per germline (reference sequence). The CDR3 DNA sequence: TGTGCCAGCAGTCCTATACCGGGACAGGGAGCCAAAAACATTCAGTACTTC. It is translated as CASSPIPGQGAKNIQYF.

The genes are TRBV20-1 and TRBJ2-7; D not resolved. The CDR3 extends over 12 amino acids. Germline values: CDR1 DFQATT, CDR2 SNEGSKA (reference sequence). Trimming took 2 bases from V and 3 from J, leaving 8 bases between them. The CDR3 DNA reads as TGCAGTGCTAGATTCGTTGACTACGAGCAGTACTTC. Translation gives CSARFVDYEQYF.

This chain connects TRBV2 to TRBJ2-7, with D possibly being TRBD1 (7 bases). The CDR3 covers 14 residues. CDR1 and CDR2 (germline): SNHLY, FYNNEI. Trimming cost V 6 bases and J 6 bases, with 18 bases left between them. The CDR3 is CASRVESQGGEQYF. The DNA of the CDR3 is TGTGCCAGCAGAGTTGAGTCCCAGGGGGGCGAGCAGTACTTC.

This clonotype was counted between two and nine times. J is TRBJ2-7 and V is TRBV7-6; perhaps TRBD1 as D (6 bases). Germline V gene lookup returns CDR1 SGHVS and CDR2 FNYEAQ. Trimming stripped 5 bases from V and 0 bases from J, with 11 bases between. CDR3 length: 14 amino acids. CDR3 in amino acids: CASSPMDSSYEQYF. The CDR3 nucleotides are TGTGCCAGCAGCCCAATGGACAGCTCCTACGAGCAGTACTTC. Complete variable domain (other parts from reference TRBV7-6 and TRBJ2-7): GAGVSQSPRYKVTKRGQDVALRCDPISGHVSLYWYRQALGQGPEFLTYFNYEAQQDKSGLPNDRFSAERPEGSISTLTIQRTEQRDSAMYRCASSPMDSSYEQYFGPGTRLTVT.

In this sample, this clonotype turned up a few times. The J gene is TRBJ2-7, the V gene TRBV15; TRBD2 agrees at 10 bases. CDR1 is LNHNV and CDR2 is YYDKDF in the germline V gene (reference sequence). V lost 0 bases and J lost 7; bases outside the gene matches: 9. This CDR3 is built from 16 residues. The CDR3 region is CATSRDGGSGGREQYF. CDR3 nucleotides: TGTGCCACCAGCAGAGATGGTGGTAGCGGGGGGCGGGAGCAGTACTTC.

This clonotype was found once. This chain connects TRBV19 to TRBJ2-5; the match to TRBD1 covers 7 bases. Germline V CDR1 and CDR2: LNHDA, SQIVND (reference sequence). V gave up 3 bases and J gave up 5 bases; unmatched junction bases: 6. The CDR3 consists of 14 residues. CDR3 loop: CASSIGQVRETQYF. For the CDR3, the DNA is TGTGCCAGTAGTATCGGACAGGTTCGGGAGACCCAGTACTTC.

This clonotype has ten or more counts. The chain carries TRBV7-9 and TRBJ1-2, with unresolved D. This CDR3 comprises 13 residues. CDR1 is SEHNR, CDR2 FQNEAQ, per germline (reference sequence). Trimming pared 4 bases from V and 4 bases from J, leaving 10 bases between. The CDR3 DNA reads as TGTGCCAGCAGCTCCCTGAACCTCTATGGCTACACCTTC. This translates into CASSSLNLYGYTF.

The chain carries TRBV3-1 and TRBJ2-5, with TRBD1 as a possible D gene (5 bases). The germline V and J ends were trimmed by 3 bases and 5 bases, with 16 bases remaining between them. The V gene's germline CDR1 is LGHDT and CDR2 YNNKEL (reference sequence). The CDR3 covers 15 residues. CDR3 sequence (DNA): TGTGCCAGCAGCCAGAAAAGCAGGGTTTACGAGACCCAGTACTTC. It is translated as CASSQKSRVYETQYF.

The V call is TRBV4-2, the J call TRBJ2-2, with 7 nucleotides matching TRBD1. Trimming took 1 base from V and 5 from J; bases not matched to a gene: 4. Germline V gene data show CDR1 as LGHNA and CDR2 as YNFKEQ. The CDR3 totals 15 residues. CDR3 nucleotide sequence: TGTGCCAGCAGCCAAGGACAGACAGGGACCGGGGAGCTGTTTTTT. Amino acid sequence: CASSQGQTGTGELFF.

The chain employs TRBV3-1 and TRBJ2-3; 8 bases agree with TRBD2. From germline, CDR1 is LGHDT and CDR2 YNNKEL (reference sequence). J was trimmed by 6 bases and V by 4 bases; bases with no gene match: 9. The CDR3 is 15 residues long. CDR3 loop: CASSPSGRVLDTQYF. CDR3 DNA sequence: TGTGCCAGCAGCCCTAGCGGGCGGGTTTTGGATACGCAGTATTTT.